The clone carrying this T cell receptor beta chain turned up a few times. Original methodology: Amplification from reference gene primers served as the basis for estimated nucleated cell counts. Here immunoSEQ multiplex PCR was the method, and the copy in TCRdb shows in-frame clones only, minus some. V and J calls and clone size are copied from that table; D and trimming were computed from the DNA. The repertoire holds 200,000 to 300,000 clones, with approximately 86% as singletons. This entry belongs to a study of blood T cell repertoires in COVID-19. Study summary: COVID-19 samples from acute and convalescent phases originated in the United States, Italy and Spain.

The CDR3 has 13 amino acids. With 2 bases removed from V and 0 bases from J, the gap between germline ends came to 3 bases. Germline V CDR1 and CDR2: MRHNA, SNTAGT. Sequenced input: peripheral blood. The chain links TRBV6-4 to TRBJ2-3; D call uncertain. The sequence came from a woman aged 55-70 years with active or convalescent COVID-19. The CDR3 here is CASSDPSTDTQYF. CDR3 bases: TGTGCCAGCAGTGACCCGAGCACAGATACGCAGTATTTT.